This T cell receptor beta chain appears in the sequencing data of a study of T cells in narcolepsy. Some clones are missing from TCRdb's copy, which holds only in-frame ones; the method was immunoSEQ multiplex PCR. The sample records around 31,000 clones, about four fifths being singletons. The CDR3 is made up of 13 amino acids. V lost 2 bases and J lost 0, with 4 bases in between. CDR1 and CDR2 from the germline V gene are KGHSH and LQKENI. This clonotype originated in a human donor with narcolepsy. Source material: CD45RA- memory CD4+ T cells from PBMCs. The chain joins TRBV18 to TRBJ1-1, with no clear D. The CDR3 bases are TGTGCCAGCTCACCAGGCATGAACACTGAAGCTTTCTTT. Translated: CASSPGMNTEAFF.